Below are 26 T cell receptor beta chains sequenced from a single sample in a study of blood T cell repertoires in COVID-19 (TCRdb year 2020). Libraries came from the immunoSEQ multiplex PCR assay. TCRdb obtained this table from immuneACCESS and retained in-frame rearrangements with V and J assigned. These tables miss some clones; where compared with another copy, unresolved V genes account for less than half of the shortfall, and the remainder is unexplained. The sample contains approximately 250,000 clones, 83% of them found a single time. Roughly 4.5% of the sample is in the top ten clones. Source material: peripheral blood. These receptors came from a man between 60 and 70 years old who had recovered from COVID-19.

This chain joins TRBV3-1 (or the pseudogene TRBV3-2) and TRBJ2-3, with D perhaps TRBD2 (7 bases). V lost 4 bases and J lost 2, with 13 bases in between. Germline V gene sequence: CDR1 LGHDT, CDR2 YNNKEL (reference sequence). The length of the CDR3 is 15 residues. The CDR3 DNA reads TGTGCCAGCAGCCGAGGGGGGGCATACACAGATACGCAGTATTTT. Protein product: CASSRGGAYTDTQYF.

This clone was found a few times. The rearrangement uses TRBV7-3 and TRBJ2-2; 9 positions match TRBD1. Trimming took 8 bases from V and 3 from J; bases not matched to a gene: 4. Germline assignment: CDR1 SGHTA and CDR2 FQGTGA. The CDR3 sequence is 14 residues long. CDR3 sequence reads: CASRRDRDTGELFF. The CDR3, as DNA: TGTGCCAGCCGGCGGGACAGGGACACCGGGGAGCTGTTTTTT.

This clone was counted a few times. This chain joins TRBV30 and TRBJ2-3, with 8 bases that match TRBD2. The CDR3 loop spans 11 amino acids. Per the germline V gene, CDR1 is GTSNPN and CDR2 is SVGIG (reference sequence). The CDR3 region is CVTSGIDTQYF. CDR3 DNA: TGTGTCACTAGCGGCATAGATACGCAGTATTTT.

This chain connects TRBV19 to TRBJ1-2; the D gene is possibly TRBD1 (6 bases). The ends were cut back, 3 bases at V and 3 bases at J, with 11 bases in the middle. The CDR3 covers 14 residues. CDR1 is LNHDA and CDR2 is SQIVND in the germline V gene (reference sequence). CDR3 sequence: CASSIGGGHYGYTF. The CDR3 nucleotides are TGTGCCAGTAGTATTGGGGGCGGACACTATGGCTACACCTTC.

The chain is built from TRBV5-4 and TRBJ2-5; TRBD2 agrees at 10 bases. The junction had 8 bases not matched to a gene; V was cut back by 4 bases and J by 5 bases. Per the germline V gene, CDR1 is SGHNT and CDR2 is YYREEE (reference sequence). This CDR3 is built from 15 residues. Here the CDR3 reads CASSQKAGGEETQYF. The CDR3 DNA reads TGTGCCAGCAGCCAAAAAGCGGGGGGGGAGGAGACCCAGTACTTC.

The rearrangement links TRBV30 to TRBJ2-2; tentative D call: TRBD2 (5 bases). Germline CDR1 GTSNPN, CDR2 SVGIG (reference sequence). This CDR3 comprises 14 residues. V shed 4 bases and J shed 2 bases, with 11 bases lying between them. CDR3 in amino acids: CAWTRSGNTGELFF. The CDR3 DNA is TGTGCCTGGACTCGGAGCGGAAACACCGGGGAGCTGTTTTTT.

Here the CDR3 reads CASRSLFAEAFF. The DNA for the CDR3 is TGTGCCAGCAGGAGCCTATTCGCTGAAGCTTTCTTT. The V and J genes are TRBV12-3 or TRBV12-4 and TRBJ1-1, with D unclear. Deletions cut 6 bases from V and 6 bases from J, with 11 bases between. The CDR3 extends over 12 amino acids.

The rearrangement links TRBV18 to TRBJ2-2; D might be TRBD2 (5 bases). The CDR3 length is 15 residues. Per the germline V gene, CDR1 is KGHSH and CDR2 is LQKENI. Trimming shortened V by 3 bases and J by 3 bases, and 11 bases separated the two germline ends. Here the CDR3 reads CASSPGGGDTGELFF. The CDR3 DNA follows: TGTGCCAGCTCACCGGGCGGAGGCGACACCGGGGAGCTGTTTTTT.

This clone was seen more than once but under ten times. V and J are TRBV30 and TRBJ1-1; D call uncertain. CDR1 is GTSNPN and CDR2 is SVGIG in the germline V gene (reference sequence). The length of the CDR3 is 14 residues. V was cut by 3 bases and J by 6 bases, with 17 bases left in between. In DNA, the CDR3 is TGTGCCTGGAGCTGGGAGTCCCGGTCCCCTGAAGCTTTCTTT. Translated, it gives CAWSWESRSPEAFF.

This sequence joins TRBV28 and TRBJ2-1; 8 positions agree with TRBD1. Germline CDR1 is MDHEN and CDR2 is SYDVKM. The length of the CDR3 is 16 residues. V was pared by 6 bases and J by 5 bases, with 12 bases of the junction left unmatched. The CDR3 DNA is TGTGCCAGCAGCCATAACCAAGGACAGGGTAACAATGAGCAGTTCTTC. This gives the protein CASSHNQGQGNNEQFF. The full variable domain, rest sourced from reference TRBV28 and TRBJ2-1, is DVKVTQSSRYLVKRTGEKVFLECVQDMDHENMFWYRQDPGLGLRLIYFSYDVKMKEKGDIPEGYSVSREKKERFSLILESASTNQTSMYLCASSHNQGQGNNEQFFGPGTRLTVL.

This clone has just one count. The V and J genes are TRBV19 and TRBJ1-5, with D tentatively TRBD1 (5 bases). Germline V gene sequence: CDR1 LNHDA, CDR2 SQIVND (reference sequence). The CDR3 is 14 residues long. V was clipped by 9 bases and J by 3 bases, with 15 bases between them. This CDR3 reads CASNKGHLNQPQHF. The CDR3 region has the DNA TGTGCCAGCAATAAAGGACATCTCAATCAGCCCCAGCATTTT. The variable domain in full, with the rest retrieved from reference TRBV19 and TRBJ1-5, is DGGITQSPKYLFRKEGQNVTLSCEQNLNHDAMYWYRQDPGQGLRLIYYSQIVNDFQKGDIAEGYSVSREKKESFPLTVTSAQKNPTAFYLCASNKGHLNQPQHFGDGTRLSIL.

V and J are TRBV5-4 and TRBJ2-1, with 8 nucleotides matching TRBD2. Trimming at V came to 4 bases and at J to 4 bases, leaving 10 bases not matched to a gene. This CDR3 has 16 residues. The germline V gene has CDR1 SGHNT and CDR2 YYREEE (reference sequence). The CDR3: CASSPPQRGTYNEQFF. The CDR3 DNA reads as TGTGCCAGCAGCCCCCCCCAGCGGGGGACTTACAATGAGCAGTTCTTC.

This clone was observed a single time. The chain employs TRBV7-9 and TRBJ2-5; perhaps TRBD1 as D (5 bases). The germline V gene encodes CDR1 SEHNR and CDR2 FQNEAQ (reference sequence). V shed 2 bases and J shed 5 bases, with 15 bases lying between them. The CDR3 is made up of 15 amino acids. CDR3 in amino acids: CASSLRPQGSETQYF. CDR3 coding DNA: TGTGCCAGCAGCTTACGACCCCAGGGATCCGAGACCCAGTACTTC.

This chain uses TRBV7-6 with TRBJ2-1; 7 bases are shared with TRBD2. V lost 4 bases, J lost 0 bases, and 9 bases stayed unmatched. In germline, CDR1 is SGHVS, CDR2 FNYEAQ. This CDR3 is built from 17 residues. The CDR3 here is CASSWGLGGSSYNEQFF. The CDR3 DNA reads TGTGCCAGCAGCTGGGGACTTGGCGGGAGCTCCTACAATGAGCAGTTCTTC.

The chain has TRBV5-1 and TRBJ2-1; 8 positions agree with TRBD1. Germline V gene sequence: CDR1 SGHRS, CDR2 YFSETQ. This CDR3 comprises 14 residues. Losses at the gene ends were 3 bases for V and 9 bases for J; bases not matched to a gene: 8. Here the CDR3 reads CASSWGTGVVEQFF. As DNA, the CDR3 is TGCGCCAGCAGCTGGGGGACAGGTGTTGTTGAGCAGTTCTTC.

This clone appeared a few times. This rearrangement joins TRBV5-6 to TRBJ2-7; possibly TRBD2 for D (6 bases). The V end lost 7 bases, the J end lost 4 bases, and 12 bases lay between the germline ends. The CDR3 sequence is 12 residues long. Germline CDR1 SGHDT, CDR2 YYEEEE. CDR3 protein: CASGIGGYEQYF. The CDR3 region has the DNA TGTGCCAGCGGGATTGGGGGGTACGAGCAGTACTTC.

This rearrangement joins TRBV11-2 to TRBJ2-2; 7 bases fit TRBD1. The CDR3 totals 15 residues. Trimming cost V 2 bases and J 2 bases; bases outside gene matches: 2. Germline CDR1 and CDR2: SGHAT and FQNNGV. For the CDR3, the DNA is TGTGCCAGCAGCTTAAGGGGGCGCAACACCGGGGAGCTGTTTTTT. Its translation is CASSLRGRNTGELFF.

V is TRBV20-1 and J is TRBJ1-6, with D unclear. Germline loops: CDR1 DFQATT, CDR2 SNEGSKA (reference sequence). The CDR3 spans 15 residues. V was pared by 3 bases and J by 4 bases, with 13 bases between. The CDR3 DNA reads as TGCAGTGCTAGTGAGAGTGGGCTTTATAATTCACCCCTCCACTTT. Encoded protein: CSASESGLYNSPLHF.

J is TRBJ1-5 and V is TRBV5-8; 9 bases are shared with TRBD1. Germline CDR1 and CDR2: SGHTS and YDEGEE. This CDR3 has 19 amino acids. Trimming took 2 bases from V and 0 from J; bases not matched to a gene: 12. Here the CDR3 DNA reads TGTGCCAGCAGCTTTTCGAAGGGACAGGGCTTTTATAGCAATCAGCCCCAGCATTTT. Its translation: CASSFSKGQGFYSNQPQHF.

The CDR3 nucleotides read TGTGCCAGCAGCGTAGAGGGACTAGCGAGAACAGATACGCAGTATTTT. Its translation is CASSVEGLARTDTQYF. The chain couples TRBV9 to TRBJ2-3; 10 bases line up with TRBD2. The germline V gene has CDR1 SGDLS and CDR2 YYNGEE. Trimming took 0 bases from V and 3 from J; bases not matched to a gene: 4. The CDR3 totals 16 residues.

J is TRBJ2-7 and V is TRBV5-5; tentative D call: TRBD2 (6 bases). The CDR3 contains 15 residues. Between the trimmed V and J ends, which lost 4 bases and 1 base, there was a span of 15 bases. Per the germline V gene, CDR1 is SGHKS and CDR2 is YYEKEE (reference sequence). This CDR3 is CASSNPGLPSYEQYF. DNA of the CDR3: TGTGCCAGCAGCAACCCGGGACTCCCTTCCTACGAGCAGTACTTC.

This clone has only a few counts. This chain joins TRBV6-5 and TRBJ1-5; the match to TRBD1 covers 9 bases. The J segment lost 4 bases and the V segment lost 7 bases, leaving 8 bases of the junction unmatched. CDR1 MNHEY and CDR2 SVGAGI come from the germline V gene. This CDR3 comprises 15 residues. The CDR3 here is CASIQLTGGNQPQHF. The CDR3 nucleotides read TGTGCCAGCATTCAACTGACAGGGGGAAATCAGCCCCAGCATTTT.

This chain uses TRBV4-2 with TRBJ2-1; 13 bases fit TRBD2. V was pared by 0 bases and J by 15 bases, with 5 bases of the junction left unmatched. The CDR3 spans 14 residues. Germline assignment: CDR1 LGHNA and CDR2 YNFKEQ. CDR3 in DNA: TGTGCCAGCAGCCAAGACCCGACTAGCGGGAGGCTGTTCTTC. Translation: CASSQDPTSGRLFF.

The CDR3 nucleotides are TGCGCCAGCACCCAAACCGGGACAGGGAATCACGAGCAGTACTTC. Amino acids: CASTQTGTGNHEQYF. The chain employs TRBV5-1 and TRBJ2-7, with 9 bases that match TRBD1. This CDR3 has 15 amino acids. Trimming removed 6 bases from V and 5 bases from J; junction bases left unmatched: 12. Per germline, CDR1 SGHRS and CDR2 YFSETQ.

The CDR3 nucleotides are TGTGCCAGCCGGCAAGACAGGGTTAGCGGCTACACCTTC. Its translation is CASRQDRVSGYTF. This chain uses TRBV28 with TRBJ1-2, with 7 bases lining up with TRBD1. Losses at the gene ends were 8 bases for V and 8 bases for J; bases not matched to a gene: 11. CDR1 and CDR2 from the germline V gene are MDHEN and SYDVKM. This CDR3 has 13 residues.

The chain has TRBV9 and TRBJ2-6, with D possibly being TRBD1 (5 bases). V was trimmed by 0 bases and J by 4 bases, leaving 11 bases between them. The CDR3 has 16 residues. Per the germline V gene, CDR1 is SGDLS and CDR2 is YYNGEE. CDR3 nucleotides: TGTGCCAGCAGCGTAGGCGTAGGGGTCGGGGCCAACGTCCTGACTTTC. Translation: CASSVGVGVGANVLTF.